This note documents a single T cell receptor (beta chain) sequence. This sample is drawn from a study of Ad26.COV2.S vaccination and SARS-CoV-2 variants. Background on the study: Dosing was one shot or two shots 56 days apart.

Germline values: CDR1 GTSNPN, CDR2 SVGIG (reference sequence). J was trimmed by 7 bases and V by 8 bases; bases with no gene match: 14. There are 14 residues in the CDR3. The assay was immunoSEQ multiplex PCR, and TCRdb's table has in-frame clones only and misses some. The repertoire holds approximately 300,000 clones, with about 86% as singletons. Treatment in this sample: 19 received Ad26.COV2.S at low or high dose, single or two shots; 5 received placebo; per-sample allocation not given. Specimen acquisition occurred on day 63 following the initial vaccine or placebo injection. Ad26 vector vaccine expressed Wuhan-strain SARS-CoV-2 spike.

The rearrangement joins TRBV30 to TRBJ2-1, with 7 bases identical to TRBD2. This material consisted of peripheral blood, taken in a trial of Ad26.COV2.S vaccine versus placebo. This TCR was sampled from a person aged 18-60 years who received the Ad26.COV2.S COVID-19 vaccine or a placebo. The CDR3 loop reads CAGMTSPGSNEQFF. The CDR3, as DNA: TGTGCCGGGATGACTAGCCCCGGGTCAAATGAGCAGTTCTTC.